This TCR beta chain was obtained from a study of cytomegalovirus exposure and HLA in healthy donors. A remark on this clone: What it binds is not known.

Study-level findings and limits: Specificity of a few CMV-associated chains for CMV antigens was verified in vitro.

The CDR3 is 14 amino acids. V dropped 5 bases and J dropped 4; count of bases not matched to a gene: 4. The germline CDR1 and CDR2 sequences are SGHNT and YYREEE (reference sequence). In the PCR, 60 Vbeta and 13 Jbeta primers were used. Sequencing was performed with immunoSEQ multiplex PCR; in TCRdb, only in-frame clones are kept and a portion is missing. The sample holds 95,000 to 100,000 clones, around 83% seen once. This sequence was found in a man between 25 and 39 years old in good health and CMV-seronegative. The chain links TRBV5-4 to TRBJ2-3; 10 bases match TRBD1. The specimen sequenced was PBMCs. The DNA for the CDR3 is TGTGCCAGCAGGCGGGACAGGGGTTCAGATACGCAGTATTTT. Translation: CASRRDRGSDTQYF.